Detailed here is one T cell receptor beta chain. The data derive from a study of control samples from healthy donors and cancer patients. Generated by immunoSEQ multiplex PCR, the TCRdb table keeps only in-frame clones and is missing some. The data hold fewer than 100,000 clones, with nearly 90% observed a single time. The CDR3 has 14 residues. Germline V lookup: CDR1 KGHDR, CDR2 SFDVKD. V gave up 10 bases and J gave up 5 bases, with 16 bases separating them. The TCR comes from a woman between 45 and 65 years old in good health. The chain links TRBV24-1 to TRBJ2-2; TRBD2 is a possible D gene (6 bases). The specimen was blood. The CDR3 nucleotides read TGTGCCACTGCCGAGACTAGAGGTACCGGGGAGCTGTTTTTT. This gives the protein CATAETRGTGELFF.